A single sample gave rise to the 26 T cell receptor beta chains below, sequenced in a study of T cell responses to AZD1222 COVID-19 vaccine. Sequencing used immunoSEQ multiplex PCR; TCRdb keeps in-frame clones, though not all of them. The table has more than 25,000 clones, under 90% seen once. The specimen comprised peripheral blood, sampled on day 0 of AZD1222 vaccination. The receptors shown here come from an adult in good health.

The chain employs TRBV2 and TRBJ1-3; no firm D call. V lost 5 bases and J lost 1, with 6 bases in between. Germline V gives CDR1 SNHLY, CDR2 FYNNEI. This CDR3 region has 13 residues. Here the CDR3 reads CASSWVSGNTIYF. The CDR3 DNA follows: TGTGCCAGCAGTTGGGTATCTGGAAACACCATATATTTT.

J is TRBJ2-1 and V is TRBV9; D ambiguous. Germline V lookup: CDR1 SGDLS, CDR2 YYNGEE. The CDR3 extends over 11 amino acids. V gave up 3 bases and J gave up 10 bases, with 8 bases separating them. Here the CDR3 DNA reads TGTGCCAGCAGCGCGGAAGTCGAGCAGTTCTTC. It codes for CASSAEVEQFF.

Written as DNA, the CDR3 is TGTGCCAGCAGCACGACAGGGGGCGATGAAAAACTGTTTTTT. It codes for CASSTTGGDEKLFF. This chain connects TRBV5-4 to TRBJ1-4; TRBD1 matches at 10 bases. The V and J ends lost 4 bases and 6 bases, in that order; junction bases with no gene match: 3. The CDR3 totals 14 residues. Germline-derived CDR1 and CDR2 are SGHNT and YYREEE (reference sequence).

The V gene is TRBV6-5, the J gene TRBJ1-1; the D gene is possibly TRBD1 (6 bases). Trimming removed 5 bases from V and 5 bases from J, with 15 bases in between. The CDR3 loop spans 14 amino acids. CDR1 MNHEY and CDR2 SVGAGI come from the germline V gene. CDR3: CASSTTGFGTEAFF. The CDR3 DNA reads TGTGCCAGCAGTACAACAGGGTTTGGTACTGAAGCTTTCTTT.

This clone was detected a few times. The rearrangement links TRBV2 to TRBJ1-1, with TRBD1 matching 9 bases. Germline CDR1 reads SNHLY; CDR2 reads FYNNEI. V was pared by 2 bases and J by 4 bases, with 8 bases of the junction left unmatched. The CDR3 totals 16 residues. CDR3 loop: CASSESLGQGGTEAFF. Here the CDR3 DNA reads TGTGCCAGCAGTGAATCACTGGGACAGGGAGGCACTGAAGCTTTCTTT.

This chain uses TRBV2 with TRBJ2-1; 10 bases fit TRBD2. This CDR3 has 15 residues. V gave up 7 bases and J gave up 0 bases; unmatched junction bases: 3. CDR1 is SNHLY, CDR2 FYNNEI, per germline. CDR3 sequence reads: CASTGLAASYNEQFF. The CDR3 coding sequence is TGTGCCAGCACCGGACTAGCGGCCTCCTACAATGAGCAGTTCTTC. Full variable domain (outside the CDR3, taken from reference TRBV2 and TRBJ2-1): EPEVTQTPSHQVTQMGQEVILRCVPISNHLYFYWYRQILGQKVEFLVSFYNNEISEKSEIFDDQFSVERPDGSNFTLKIRSTKLEDSAMYFCASTGLAASYNEQFFGPGTRLTVL.

The V gene is TRBV11-2, the J gene TRBJ2-7, with D perhaps matching TRBD2 (6 bases). V dropped 3 bases and J dropped 7 bases, with 19 bases sitting between them. The CDR3 is made up of 15 amino acids. The germline CDR1 and CDR2 sequences are SGHAT and FQNNGV. The DNA for the CDR3 is TGTGCCAGCAGCTTGGGCGGCCTCGGGGGACGAGAGCAGTACTTC. It codes for CASSLGGLGGREQYF.

The chain employs TRBV6-2 or TRBV6-3 and TRBJ2-7; no firm D call. V lost 6 bases and J 2 bases, leaving 8 bases between the germline ends. There are 12 residues in the CDR3. CDR1 MNHEY and CDR2 SVGEGT come from the germline V gene. The DNA of the CDR3 is TGTGCCAGCAGCCGCCTGACCTACGAGCAGTACTTC. It encodes CASSRLTYEQYF.

The chain has TRBV5-1 and TRBJ2-1; 9 bases line up with TRBD2. The CDR3 totals 17 residues. Germline CDR1 is SGHRS and CDR2 is YFSETQ. V was clipped by 4 bases and J by 6 bases; unmatched bases: 14. The CDR3 loop reads CASSLTVSGSGINEQFF. The CDR3 DNA sequence: TGCGCCAGCAGCCTGACTGTTAGCGGGAGCGGAATCAATGAGCAGTTCTTC.

CDR3 sequence: CASSQGGEAMNTEAFF. The DNA of the CDR3 is TGTGCCAGCAGCCAGGGCGGAGAGGCCATGAACACTGAAGCTTTCTTT. The chain links TRBV5-6 to TRBJ1-1; weak D call: TRBD1 (5 bases). In germline, CDR1 is SGHDT, CDR2 YYEEEE. V lost 4 bases and J lost 0, with 16 bases in between. This CDR3 has 16 amino acids.

The chain has TRBV7-2 and TRBJ1-5; 7 nucleotides agree with TRBD1. Germline V gives CDR1 SGHTA, CDR2 FQGNSA. This CDR3 spans 13 amino acids. The ends lost 3 bases at V and 6 bases at J; junction bases unmatched: 2. DNA of the CDR3: TGTGCCAGCAGCTTCAGGGGGACTCAGCCCCAGCATTTT. The encoded protein is CASSFRGTQPQHF.

CDR3 bases: TGTGCCATCAGGTGGGACAGGGGTAGTACTGAAGCTTTCTTT. It specifies CAIRWDRGSTEAFF. V is TRBV10-3 and J is TRBJ1-1; 10 positions match TRBD1. Germline V gene sequence: CDR1 ENHRY, CDR2 SYGVKD. The V and J ends lost 6 bases and 5 bases, in that order; junction bases with no gene match: 6. This CDR3 region has 14 residues.

The chain has TRBV10-3 and TRBJ1-1; 9 positions agree with TRBD1. J was trimmed by 6 bases and V by 10 bases; bases with no gene match: 12. Germline V gene data show CDR1 as ENHRY and CDR2 as SYGVKD. CDR3 length: 14 residues. CDR3 region: CATRTGTGIPEAFF. CDR3 coding DNA: TGTGCCACCAGGACTGGGACAGGGATCCCTGAAGCTTTCTTT.

V is TRBV11-1 and J is TRBJ2-5, with 14 nucleotides matching TRBD2. CDR1 SGHAT and CDR2 FQDESV come from the germline V gene (reference sequence). With 8 bases clipped from V and 5 bases from J, the junction kept 7 bases outside the gene matches. The CDR3 extends over 15 amino acids. The CDR3 loop is CASGPGLAGAETQYF. In DNA, the CDR3 is TGTGCCAGCGGGCCGGGACTAGCGGGAGCTGAGACCCAGTACTTC. Using reference TRBV11-1 and TRBJ2-5 for the parts outside the CDR3, the full variable domain is EAEVAQSPRYKITEKSQAVAFWCDPISGHATLYWYRQILGQGPELLVQFQDESVVDDSQLPKDRFSAERLKGVDSTLKIQPAELGDSAMYLCASGPGLAGAETQYFGPGTRLLVL.

V usage is TRBV29-1 and J usage is TRBJ2-2; 8 bases agree with TRBD2. Germline CDR1 reads SQVTM; CDR2 reads ANQGSEA. Trimming took 5 bases from V and 1 from J; bases not matched to a gene: 3. The CDR3 runs 14 residues. The CDR3 protein is CSVNRGGNTGELFF. CDR3 in DNA: TGCAGCGTTAACCGGGGGGGGAACACCGGGGAGCTGTTTTTT.

The chain joins TRBV5-4 to TRBJ2-1, with 14 bases identical to TRBD2. The CDR3 consists of 15 residues. CDR1 is SGHNT and CDR2 is YYREEE in the germline V gene (reference sequence). The ends lost 4 bases at V and 7 bases at J; junction bases unmatched: 4. The CDR3 here is CASSPGLAGGNEQFF. The CDR3 nucleotides are TGTGCCAGCAGCCCCGGACTAGCGGGGGGAAATGAGCAGTTCTTC. Drawing the rest from reference TRBV5-4 and TRBJ2-1, the complete variable domain is ETGVTQSPTHLIKTRGQQVTLRCSSQSGHNTVSWYQQALGQGPQFIFQYYREEENGRGNFPPRFSGLQFPNYSSELNVNALELDDSALYLCASSPGLAGGNEQFFGPGTRLTVL.

The chain employs TRBV7-9 and TRBJ1-1, with D unclear. V gave up 4 bases and J gave up 1 base, with 7 bases separating them. Germline CDR1 reads SEHNR; CDR2 reads FQNEAQ (reference sequence). The CDR3 runs 13 residues. CDR3 sequence: CASSYGWNTEAFF. The DNA for the CDR3 is TGTGCCAGCAGCTACGGGTGGAACACTGAAGCTTTCTTT.

This chain uses TRBV7-2 with TRBJ1-1; no definite D call. The CDR3 is made up of 15 amino acids. Germline values: CDR1 SGHTA, CDR2 FQGNSA. V was trimmed by 1 base and J by 0 bases, leaving 9 bases between them. CDR3 DNA sequence: TGTGCCAGCAGCTTAGTCCCATCCGTGAACACTGAAGCTTTCTTT. Translated, it gives CASSLVPSVNTEAFF.

This sequence joins TRBV5-5 and TRBJ1-2; D might be TRBD1 (5 bases). With 4 bases removed from V and 3 bases from J, the gap between germline ends came to 7 bases. The CDR3 totals 12 residues. Germline CDR1 SGHKS, CDR2 YYEKEE (reference sequence). CDR3 in amino acids: CASSRDYYGYTF. In DNA, the CDR3 is TGTGCCAGCAGCCGGGACTACTATGGCTACACCTTC. The full variable domain, its missing parts supplied by reference TRBV5-5 and TRBJ1-2, is DAGVTQSPTHLIKTRGQQVTLRCSPISGHKSVSWYQQVLGQGPQFIFQYYEKEERGRGNFPDRFSARQFPNYSSELNVNALLLGDSALYLCASSRDYYGYTFGSGTRLTVV.

The chain links TRBV15 to TRBJ2-5, with D possibly being TRBD1 or TRBD2 (5 bases each). V was pared by 0 bases and J by 1 base, with 9 bases between. Germline lookup yields CDR1 LNHNV and CDR2 YYDKDF (reference sequence). The length of the CDR3 is 15 residues. DNA for the CDR3: TGTGCCACCAGCAGAGATCTCGGGACCCAAGAGACCCAGTACTTC. This translates into CATSRDLGTQETQYF.

The rearrangement links TRBV7-8 to TRBJ2-1, with a possible D match to TRBD1 (6 bases). Germline values: CDR1 SGHVS, CDR2 FQNEAQ. V shed 1 base and J shed 9 bases, with 13 bases lying between them. The CDR3 consists of 14 residues. The CDR3 reads CASSLESSRGEQFF. The CDR3 nucleotides are TGTGCCAGCAGCTTAGAAAGTAGCAGGGGTGAGCAGTTCTTC.

The chain has TRBV7-3 and TRBJ2-7; 9 bases line up with TRBD2. Germline V lookup: CDR1 SGHTA, CDR2 FQGTGA. The CDR3 sequence is 14 residues long. The J segment lost 1 base and the V segment lost 5 bases, leaving 3 bases of the junction unmatched. The CDR3 DNA reads TGTGCCAGCAGCCCCGGACTAGCGTCCTACGAGCAGTACTTC. It encodes CASSPGLASYEQYF.

The chain joins TRBV27 to TRBJ2-1, with 9 bases fitting TRBD2. The V segment lost 6 bases and the J segment 8 bases; nucleotides outside the gene matches: 11. This CDR3 has 15 amino acids. Germline V gene lookup returns CDR1 MNHEY and CDR2 SMNVEV (reference sequence). CDR3 sequence: CASSRGREGVDEQFF. As DNA, the CDR3 is TGTGCCAGCAGCCGGGGGCGGGAGGGGGTCGATGAGCAGTTCTTC.

The chain couples TRBV2 to TRBJ2-2; D possibly matches TRBD1 or TRBD2 (6 bases each). The CDR3 totals 15 residues. CDR1 and CDR2 from the germline V gene are SNHLY and FYNNEI. The germline V and J ends were trimmed by 6 bases and 1 base, with 12 bases remaining between them. The CDR3 is CASSRGQMNTGELFF. The CDR3 region has the DNA TGTGCCAGCAGCCGGGGGCAGATGAACACCGGGGAGCTGTTTTTT.

V and J are TRBV3-1 (or the pseudogene TRBV3-2) and TRBJ1-5; unclear D gene. This CDR3 spans 13 amino acids. The V end was cut by 4 bases, the J end by 6 bases, with 10 bases between. Germline-derived CDR1 and CDR2 are LGHDT and YNNKEL (reference sequence). The CDR3 DNA reads as TGTGCCAGCAGCCCCCCGTCGGGTCAGCCCCAGCATTTT. It encodes CASSPPSGQPQHF.

This chain uses TRBV11-2 with TRBJ2-7; possibly TRBD2 for D (5 bases). Germline CDR1 SGHAT, CDR2 FQNNGV. The CDR3 contains 13 residues. V lost 3 bases and J 1 base, leaving 7 bases between the germline ends. The CDR3: CASSFPGSYEQYF. CDR3 DNA: TGTGCCAGCAGCTTCCCGGGGTCCTACGAGCAGTACTTC.